The next 11 T cell receptor beta chains were all read from a single sample in a study of blood T cell repertoires in COVID-19. The data were produced by immunoSEQ multiplex PCR, yet TCRdb's version contains in-frame clones alone and is incomplete. Among approximately 350,000 clones listed, 83% were seen once. Sequences were obtained from PBMCs or T cells enriched from blood (not recorded which). These receptors all come from a woman in her fifties or sixties who had recovered from COVID-19.

This rearrangement joins TRBV5-1 to TRBJ1-3; D remains unclear. Germline V lookup: CDR1 SGHRS, CDR2 YFSETQ. There are 13 residues in the CDR3. The ends were cut back, 4 bases at V and 13 bases at J, with 18 bases in the middle. In DNA, the CDR3 is TGCGCCAGCAGCGACCGAACCCTCACGGGGATATATTTT. It translates to CASSDRTLTGIYF.

The rearrangement joins TRBV5-1 to TRBJ2-6, with D possibly matching TRBD1 (6 bases). CDR3 length: 14 residues. Germline assignment: CDR1 SGHRS and CDR2 YFSETQ. Trimming left V 7 bases short and J 4 bases short, with 12 bases between. Written as DNA, the CDR3 is TGCGCCAGCGAGGACAGTCCGGGGGCCAACGTCCTGACTTTC. Translating it yields CASEDSPGANVLTF.

This clone was found once. The J gene is TRBJ1-1, the V gene TRBV18; D is possibly TRBD1 (5 bases). From germline, CDR1 is KGHSH and CDR2 LQKENI. Trimming left V 3 bases short and J 1 base short, with 9 bases between. The CDR3 spans 14 residues. The CDR3 loop is CASSPSQANTEAFF. The CDR3 DNA sequence: TGTGCCAGCTCACCGTCACAGGCGAACACTGAAGCTTTCTTT.

The chain links TRBV3-1 (or the pseudogene TRBV3-2) to TRBJ2-6, with TRBD1 matching 10 bases. Germline V gives CDR1 LGHDT, CDR2 YNNKEL (reference sequence). The CDR3 contains 17 residues. After removal of 8 bases from V and 0 bases from J, the junction contained 7 bases not matched to a gene. The CDR3 loop reads CASHRGTGASGANVLTF. The CDR3 region has the DNA TGTGCCAGCCACCGAGGGACAGGGGCCTCTGGGGCCAACGTCCTGACTTTC.

This clone was detected only a few times. The chain is built from TRBV18 and TRBJ1-1, with D unclear. Deletions cut 3 bases from V and 1 base from J, with 15 bases between. The germline CDR1 and CDR2 sequences are KGHSH and LQKENI. The CDR3 length is 16 residues. The CDR3 DNA is TGTGCCAGCTCACCCTCTCTTGGACTGAGGAACACTGAAGCTTTCTTT. As protein: CASSPSLGLRNTEAFF.

The gene calls are TRBV10-3 and TRBJ1-2; unclear D gene. V shed 3 bases and J shed 5 bases, with 10 bases lying between them. The CDR3 runs to 13 residues. Germline assignment: CDR1 ENHRY and CDR2 SYGVKD. CDR3 region: CAISEVRGYGYTF. The CDR3 nucleotides are TGTGCCATCAGTGAAGTCCGAGGGTATGGCTACACCTTC.

The chain recombines TRBV2 with TRBJ1-1; D remains unclear. The CDR3 loop spans 13 amino acids. In germline, CDR1 is SNHLY, CDR2 FYNNEI. The V end lost 4 bases, the J end lost 5 bases, and 11 bases lay between the germline ends. CDR3 DNA: TGTGCCAGCAGTGTTCGTGAGGGTACTGAAGCTTTCTTT. It codes for CASSVREGTEAFF.

This sequence joins TRBV16 and TRBJ2-3, with 7 bases aligning to TRBD1. CDR3 length equals 14 residues. Germline V gene sequence: CDR1 KGHSY, CDR2 FQNENV. The V segment lost 3 bases and the J segment 0 bases; nucleotides outside the gene matches: 0. The CDR3 DNA follows: TGTGCCAGCAGCCAGGGACAGAGCACAGATACGCAGTATTTT. Protein sequence: CASSQGQSTDTQYF.

This clone has just one count. This chain joins TRBV7-2 and TRBJ2-1, with a tentative D call TRBD2 (6 bases). There are 15 residues in the CDR3. Looked up from germline, CDR1 is SGHTA and CDR2 is FQGNSA. V lost 5 bases to trimming and J lost 7 bases, with 18 bases between them. CDR3 protein: CASSALRAGGNEQFF. DNA for the CDR3: TGTGCCAGCAGCGCCCTTCGTGCTGGGGGGAATGAGCAGTTCTTC.

The chain recombines TRBV29-1 with TRBJ2-1, with a possible D match to TRBD2 (5 bases). Germline-derived CDR1 and CDR2 are SQVTM and ANQGSEA. V lost 4 bases and J 0 bases, leaving 13 bases between the germline ends. The CDR3 contains 15 residues. The CDR3 protein is CSVGSLAGSYNEQFF. The CDR3 DNA is TGCAGCGTTGGGTCGTTGGCGGGCTCCTACAATGAGCAGTTCTTC.

V usage is TRBV11-2 and J usage is TRBJ2-3, with 9 bases aligning to TRBD2. This CDR3 has 15 amino acids. CDR1 and CDR2 (germline): SGHAT, FQNNGV. Losses at the gene ends were 6 bases for V and 2 bases for J; bases not matched to a gene: 6. DNA of the CDR3: TGTGCCAGCAGTTTCGTAGCGGGAGACACAGATACGCAGTATTTT. Its protein product is CASSFVAGDTDTQYF.